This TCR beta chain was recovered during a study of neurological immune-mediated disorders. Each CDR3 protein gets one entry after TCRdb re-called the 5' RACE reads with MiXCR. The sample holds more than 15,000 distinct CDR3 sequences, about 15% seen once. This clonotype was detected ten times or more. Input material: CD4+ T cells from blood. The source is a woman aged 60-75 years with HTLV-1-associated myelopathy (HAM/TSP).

CDR3 nucleotide sequence: TGCAGCGCGGTATTGGGGGGACTTAGCACAGATACGCAGTATTTT. Its protein product is CSAVLGGLSTDTQYF. The V and J genes are TRBV29-1 and TRBJ2-3, with D possibly being TRBD2 (6 bases). Germline V CDR1 and CDR2: SQVTM, ANQGSEA. This CDR3 is built from 15 residues. Trimming took 7 bases from V and 0 from J, leaving 17 bases between them.